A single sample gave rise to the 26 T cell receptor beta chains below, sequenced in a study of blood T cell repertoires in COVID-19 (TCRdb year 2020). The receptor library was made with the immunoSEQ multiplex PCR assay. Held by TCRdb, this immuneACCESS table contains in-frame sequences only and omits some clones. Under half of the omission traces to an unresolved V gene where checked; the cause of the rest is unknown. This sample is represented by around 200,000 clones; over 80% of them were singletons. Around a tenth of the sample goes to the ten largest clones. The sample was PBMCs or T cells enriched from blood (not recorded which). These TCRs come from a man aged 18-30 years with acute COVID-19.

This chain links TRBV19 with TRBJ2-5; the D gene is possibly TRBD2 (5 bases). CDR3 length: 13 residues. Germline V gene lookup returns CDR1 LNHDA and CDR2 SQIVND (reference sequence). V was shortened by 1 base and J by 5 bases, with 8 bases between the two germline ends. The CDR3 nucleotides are TGTGCCAGTAGTATAGTGACTACTGAGACCCAGTACTTC. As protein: CASSIVTTETQYF.

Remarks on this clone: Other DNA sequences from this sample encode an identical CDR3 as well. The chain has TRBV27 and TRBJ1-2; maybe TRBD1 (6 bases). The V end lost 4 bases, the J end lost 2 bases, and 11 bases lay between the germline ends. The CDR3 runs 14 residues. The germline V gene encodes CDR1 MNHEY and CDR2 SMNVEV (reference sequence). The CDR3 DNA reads TGTGCCAGCAGTTCTACGACAGGAAACTATGGCTACACCTTC. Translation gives CASSSTTGNYGYTF.

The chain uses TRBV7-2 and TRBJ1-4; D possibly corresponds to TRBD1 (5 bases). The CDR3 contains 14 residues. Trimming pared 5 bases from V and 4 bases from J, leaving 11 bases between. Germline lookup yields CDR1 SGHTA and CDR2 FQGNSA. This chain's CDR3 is CASSLDSYNEKLFF. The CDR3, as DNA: TGTGCCAGCAGCCTTGACAGTTATAATGAAAAACTGTTTTTT.

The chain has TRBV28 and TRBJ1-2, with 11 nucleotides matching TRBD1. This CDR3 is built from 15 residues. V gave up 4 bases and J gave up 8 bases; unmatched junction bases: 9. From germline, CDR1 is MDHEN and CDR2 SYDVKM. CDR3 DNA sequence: TGTGCCAGCAGTTCCAGGGACAGGGGGTTGTGGGGCTACACCTTC. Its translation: CASSSRDRGLWGYTF.

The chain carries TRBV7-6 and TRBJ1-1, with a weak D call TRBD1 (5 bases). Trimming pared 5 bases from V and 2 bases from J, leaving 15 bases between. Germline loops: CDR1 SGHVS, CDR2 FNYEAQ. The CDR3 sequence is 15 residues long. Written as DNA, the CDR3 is TGTGCCAGCAGCCAGATTGCAGGGCTCAACACTGAAGCTTTCTTT. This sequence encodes CASSQIAGLNTEAFF. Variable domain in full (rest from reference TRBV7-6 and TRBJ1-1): GAGVSQSPRYKVTKRGQDVALRCDPISGHVSLYWYRQALGQGPEFLTYFNYEAQQDKSGLPNDRFSAERPEGSISTLTIQRTEQRDSAMYRCASSQIAGLNTEAFFGQGTRLTVV.

The CDR3 here is CATSGLPGKKNTEAFF. The DNA of the CDR3 is TGTGCCACCAGTGGCTTGCCAGGGAAGAAAAACACTGAAGCTTTCTTT. The V and J genes are TRBV24-1 and TRBJ1-1; possibly TRBD1 for D (5 bases). CDR1 and CDR2 from the germline V gene are KGHDR and SFDVKD. CDR3 length: 16 residues. Trimming cost V 5 bases and J 2 bases, with 17 bases left between them.

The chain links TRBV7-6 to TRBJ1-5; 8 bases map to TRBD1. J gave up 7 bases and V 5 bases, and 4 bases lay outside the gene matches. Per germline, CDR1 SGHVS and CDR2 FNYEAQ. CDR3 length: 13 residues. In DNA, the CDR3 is TGTGCCAGCAGCCCCCGACAGGGGCAGCCCCAGCATTTT. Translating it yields CASSPRQGQPQHF. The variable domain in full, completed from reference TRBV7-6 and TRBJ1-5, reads GAGVSQSPRYKVTKRGQDVALRCDPISGHVSLYWYRQALGQGPEFLTYFNYEAQQDKSGLPNDRFSAERPEGSISTLTIQRTEQRDSAMYRCASSPRQGQPQHFGDGTRLSIL.

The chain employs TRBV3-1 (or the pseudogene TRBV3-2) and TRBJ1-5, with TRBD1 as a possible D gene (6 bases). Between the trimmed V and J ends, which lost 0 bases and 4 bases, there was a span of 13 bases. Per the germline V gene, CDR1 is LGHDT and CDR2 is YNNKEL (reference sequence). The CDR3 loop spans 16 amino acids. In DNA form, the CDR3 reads TGTGCCAGCAGCCAAGAGCGGGGGGGCTCAAATCAGCCCCAGCATTTT. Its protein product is CASSQERGGSNQPQHF.

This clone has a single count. Here the CDR3 DNA reads TGTGCCAGCAGCCTCCGCGGACCCGGGGACACTGAAGCTTTCTTT. Protein: CASSLRGPGDTEAFF. The V and J genes are TRBV5-4 and TRBJ1-1, with no clear D. The V gene's germline CDR1 is SGHNT and CDR2 YYREEE (reference sequence). V was pared by 4 bases and J by 3 bases, with 16 bases between. The CDR3 runs to 15 residues.

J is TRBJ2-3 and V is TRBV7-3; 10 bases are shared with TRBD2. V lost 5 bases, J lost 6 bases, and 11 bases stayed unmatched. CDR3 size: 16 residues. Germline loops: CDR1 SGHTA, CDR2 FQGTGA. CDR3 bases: TGTGCCAGCAGCGCAGGGCTAGCGGGAGTGGGGGATACGCAGTATTTT. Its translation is CASSAGLAGVGDTQYF.

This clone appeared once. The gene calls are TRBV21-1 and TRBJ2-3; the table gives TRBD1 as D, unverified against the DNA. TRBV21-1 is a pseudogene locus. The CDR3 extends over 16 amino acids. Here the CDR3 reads CASSKGGQGRTDTQYF. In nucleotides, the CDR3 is TGTGCCAGCAGCAAAGGGGGACAGGGGAGGACAGATACGCAGTATTTT.

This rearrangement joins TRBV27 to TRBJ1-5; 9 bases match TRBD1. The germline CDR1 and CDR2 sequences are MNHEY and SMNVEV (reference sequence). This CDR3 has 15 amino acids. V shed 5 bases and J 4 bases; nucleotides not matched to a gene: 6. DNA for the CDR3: TGTGCCAGCAGTCCTACCGGGACAGGGAATCAGCCCCAGCATTTT. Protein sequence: CASSPTGTGNQPQHF.

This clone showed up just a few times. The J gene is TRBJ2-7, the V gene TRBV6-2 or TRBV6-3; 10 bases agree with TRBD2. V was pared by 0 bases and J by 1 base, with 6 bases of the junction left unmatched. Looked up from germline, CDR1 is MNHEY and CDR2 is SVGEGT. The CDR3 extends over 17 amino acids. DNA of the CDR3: TGTGCCAGCAGTTACTCCCCCGGGACTAGCGCGTCCTACGAGCAGTACTTC. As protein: CASSYSPGTSASYEQYF.

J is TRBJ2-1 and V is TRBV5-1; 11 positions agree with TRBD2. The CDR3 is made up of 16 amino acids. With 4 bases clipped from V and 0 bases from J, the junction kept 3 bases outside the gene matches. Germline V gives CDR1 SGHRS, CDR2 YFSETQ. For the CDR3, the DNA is TGCGCCAGCAGCGGTACTAGCGGGAGCTCCTACAATGAGCAGTTCTTC. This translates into CASSGTSGSSYNEQFF.

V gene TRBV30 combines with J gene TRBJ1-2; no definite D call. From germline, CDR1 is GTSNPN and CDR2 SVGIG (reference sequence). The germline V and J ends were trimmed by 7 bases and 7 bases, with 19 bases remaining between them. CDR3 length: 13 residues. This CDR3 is CASPGGSEFGYTF. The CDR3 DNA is TGTGCCTCTCCCGGCGGGAGTGAGTTTGGCTACACCTTC.

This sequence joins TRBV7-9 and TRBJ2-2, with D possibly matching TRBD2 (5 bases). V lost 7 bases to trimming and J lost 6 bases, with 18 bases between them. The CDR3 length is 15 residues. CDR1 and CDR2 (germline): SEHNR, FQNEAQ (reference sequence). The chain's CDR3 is CASITVRERAGELFF. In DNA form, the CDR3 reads TGTGCCAGCATCACTGTCCGGGAAAGGGCCGGGGAGCTGTTTTTT.

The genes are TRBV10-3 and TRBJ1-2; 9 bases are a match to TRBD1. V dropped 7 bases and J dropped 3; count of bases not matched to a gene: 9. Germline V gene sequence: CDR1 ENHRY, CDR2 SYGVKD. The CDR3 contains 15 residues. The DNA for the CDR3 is TGTGCCATCACCGAAGGGACAGGGAGCGACTATGGCTACACCTTC. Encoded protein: CAITEGTGSDYGYTF.

The CDR3 sequence: CASSEQADKDTQYF. In DNA form, the CDR3 reads TGTGCCAGCAGTGAACAGGCAGATAAAGATACGCAGTATTTT. The J gene is TRBJ2-3, the V gene TRBV2; D not certain. Germline values: CDR1 SNHLY, CDR2 FYNNEI. The CDR3 is 14 residues long. Trimming stripped 2 bases from V and 5 bases from J, with 11 bases between.

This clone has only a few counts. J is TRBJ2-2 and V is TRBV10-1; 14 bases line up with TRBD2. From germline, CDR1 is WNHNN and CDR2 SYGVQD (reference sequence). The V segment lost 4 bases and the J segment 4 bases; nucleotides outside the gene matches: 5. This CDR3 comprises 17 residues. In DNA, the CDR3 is TGCGCCAGCAGTGGACCGGGACTAGCGGGAGTCACCGGGGAGCTGTTTTTT. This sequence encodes CASSGPGLAGVTGELFF.

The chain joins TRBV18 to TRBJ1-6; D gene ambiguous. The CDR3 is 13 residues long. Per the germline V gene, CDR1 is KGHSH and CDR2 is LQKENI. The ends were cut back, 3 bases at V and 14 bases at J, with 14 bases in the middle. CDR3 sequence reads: CASSPDSSRALHF. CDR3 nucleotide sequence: TGTGCCAGCTCACCGGATTCTTCGAGGGCCCTCCACTTT.

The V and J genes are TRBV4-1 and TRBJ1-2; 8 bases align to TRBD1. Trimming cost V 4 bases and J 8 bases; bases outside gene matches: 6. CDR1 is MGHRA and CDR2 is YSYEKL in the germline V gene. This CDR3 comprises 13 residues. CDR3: CASSLPTGEGYTF. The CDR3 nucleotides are TGCGCCAGCAGCCTGCCGACAGGGGAGGGCTACACCTTC.

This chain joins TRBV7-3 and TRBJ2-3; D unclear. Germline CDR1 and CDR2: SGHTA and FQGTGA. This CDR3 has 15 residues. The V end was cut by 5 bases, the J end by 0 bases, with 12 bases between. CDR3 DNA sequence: TGTGCCAGCAGCCTTCTAAGTTCTAGCACAGATACGCAGTATTTT. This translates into CASSLLSSSTDTQYF.

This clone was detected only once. CDR3 nucleotide sequence: TGTGCCAGCAGCTTAGGGCTAGCGGGATACTCCTACGAGCAGTACTTC. It specifies CASSLGLAGYSYEQYF. The chain uses TRBV7-2 and TRBJ2-7; TRBD2 matches 9 bases. After removal of 1 base from V and 0 bases from J, the junction contained 4 bases not matched to a gene. The V gene's germline CDR1 is SGHTA and CDR2 FQGNSA. This CDR3 contains 16 residues.

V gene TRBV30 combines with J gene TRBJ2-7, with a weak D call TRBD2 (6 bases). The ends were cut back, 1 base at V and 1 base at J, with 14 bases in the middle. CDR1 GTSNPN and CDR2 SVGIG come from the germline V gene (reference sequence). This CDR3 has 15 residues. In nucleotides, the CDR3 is TGTGCCTGGAGTGCACAGGCGAGCGGGTCCTACGAGCAGTACTTC. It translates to CAWSAQASGSYEQYF.

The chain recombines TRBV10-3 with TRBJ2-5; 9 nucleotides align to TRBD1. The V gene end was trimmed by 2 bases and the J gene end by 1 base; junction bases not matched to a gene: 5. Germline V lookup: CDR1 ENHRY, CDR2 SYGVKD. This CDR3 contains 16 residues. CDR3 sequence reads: CAISEGPGQGQETQYF. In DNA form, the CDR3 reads TGTGCCATCAGTGAGGGTCCGGGACAGGGCCAAGAGACCCAGTACTTC.

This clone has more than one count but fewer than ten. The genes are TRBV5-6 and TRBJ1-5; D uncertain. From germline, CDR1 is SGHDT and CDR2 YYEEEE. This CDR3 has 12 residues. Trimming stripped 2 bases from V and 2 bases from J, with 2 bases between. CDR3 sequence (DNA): TGTGCCAGCAGCTTCGGCAATCAGCCCCAGCATTTT. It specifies CASSFGNQPQHF.